This T cell receptor (beta chain) was sequenced during a study of shared clonotypes between healthy human individuals. V lost 8 bases to trimming and J lost 1 base; unmatched junction nucleotides: 7. The CDR3 has 14 amino acids. Germline CDR1 is MNHNY and CDR2 is SVGAGI (reference sequence). Study-level results: Investigators expected sequencing depth to affect clonotype sharing among donors.

Note on this clone: Its antigen remains unidentified.

Per the original data handling: For the immunoSEQ data, sequences were junction-only without quality scores, so filtering differed. TCRdb's table, derived via immunoSEQ multiplex PCR, lists solely in-frame clones and lacks some. For V, J and clone size, that table is used; D and trimming come from the DNA. The table shows 2 million to 2.5 million clones, with 93% occurring only once. The source of this sequence is a man younger than 35 in good health. Some clones in this sample may be carry-over from other donors' samples. V is TRBV6-6 and J is TRBJ1-1, with 7 bases lining up with TRBD1. Sequences were obtained from naive CD4+ T cells from PBMCs. As for subset: CD45RA+ positively selected. In DNA form, the CDR3 reads TGTGCCAGCTACGCGGGACAGCGGAACACTGAAGCTTTCTTT. Protein product: CASYAGQRNTEAFF.